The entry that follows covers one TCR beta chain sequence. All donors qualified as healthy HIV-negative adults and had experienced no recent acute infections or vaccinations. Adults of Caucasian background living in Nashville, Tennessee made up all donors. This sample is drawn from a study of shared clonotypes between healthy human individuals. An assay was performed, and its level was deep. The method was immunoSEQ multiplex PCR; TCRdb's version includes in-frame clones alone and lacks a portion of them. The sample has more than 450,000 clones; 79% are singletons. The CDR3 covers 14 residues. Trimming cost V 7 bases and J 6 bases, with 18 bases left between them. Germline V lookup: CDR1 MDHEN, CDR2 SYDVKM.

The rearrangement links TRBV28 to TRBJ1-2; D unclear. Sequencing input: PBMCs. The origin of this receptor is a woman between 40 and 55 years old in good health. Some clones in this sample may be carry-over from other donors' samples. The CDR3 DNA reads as TGTGCCAGCAAGTGGGGAGGGTCTTATGATGGCTACACCTTC. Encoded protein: CASKWGGSYDGYTF.